These 4 T cell receptor beta chains share one sample of origin, sequenced in a study of cytomegalovirus exposure and HLA in healthy donors. PCR was performed using 60 Vbeta and 13 Jbeta primers. Repertoires were generated with immunoSEQ multiplex PCR, while TCRdb's copy carries only in-frame clones and drops some. The profile shows about 120,000 clones, 17% of them singletons. The material sequenced was PBMCs. The source of these receptors is a female donor in good health and CMV-seropositive.

This clone was found a few times. The rearrangement links TRBV28 to TRBJ1-2, with a possible D match to TRBD1 (6 bases). Trimming removed 5 bases from V and 4 bases from J, with 14 bases in between. This CDR3 comprises 14 residues. The germline CDR1 and CDR2 sequences are MDHEN and SYDVKM. The CDR3, as DNA: TGTGCCAGCAGTAGAAGACAGGCCTCCTATGGCTACACCTTC. Protein: CASSRRQASYGYTF.

The chain uses TRBV7-9 and TRBJ2-1, with TRBD1 identical over 8 bases. The V and J ends lost 4 bases and 3 bases, in that order; junction bases with no gene match: 8. CDR1 and CDR2 (germline): SEHNR, FQNEAQ (reference sequence). This CDR3 contains 16 residues. The CDR3 region has the DNA TGTGCCAGCAGCTCATCCTACAGGGGGTGCTACAATGAGCAGTTCTTC. Protein: CASSSSYRGCYNEQFF.

This clone was counted between two and nine times. The chain joins TRBV7-2 to TRBJ2-3; tentative D call: TRBD2 (6 bases). Trimming cost V 8 bases and J 4 bases, with 13 bases left between them. The CDR3 sequence is 13 residues long. CDR1 SGHTA and CDR2 FQGNSA come from the germline V gene. In nucleotides, the CDR3 is TGTGCCAGCGGGCGGGGAGGTCCAGATACGCAGTATTTT. Its protein is CASGRGGPDTQYF.

V and J are TRBV7-2 and TRBJ2-3; the D gene is possibly TRBD1 (5 bases). This CDR3 has 14 amino acids. CDR1 and CDR2 (germline): SGHTA, FQGNSA. The ends were cut back, 6 bases at V and 2 bases at J, with 12 bases in the middle. The CDR3 is CASRLQGTTDTQYF. CDR3 nucleotide sequence: TGTGCCAGCAGGCTGCAGGGAACCACAGATACGCAGTATTTT.